These 8 T cell receptor beta chains were all obtained from the same sample, sequenced in a study of radiation and T cells in renal cell carcinoma. Time point here: baseline pretreatment blood. The treatment was: 15 Gy SBRT to primary tumor, nephrectomy 4 weeks later. The assay was immunoSEQ multiplex PCR, and TCRdb's table has in-frame clones only and misses some. This sample has approximately 45,000 clones, with roughly 83% found just once. The sample in question was blood, obtained from a patient whose treatment included radiotherapy and nephrectomy. The origin of the receptors is a woman in her seventies with renal cell carcinoma.

The chain recombines TRBV15 with TRBJ2-1; 8 positions match TRBD2. V gave up 4 bases and J gave up 9 bases; unmatched junction bases: 8. The CDR3 spans 14 residues. Germline CDR1 is LNHNV and CDR2 is YYDKDF (reference sequence). The CDR3 loop is CATSILRTSSEQFF. Here the CDR3 DNA reads TGTGCCACCAGCATCCTAAGGACTAGCTCTGAGCAGTTCTTC.

The chain joins TRBV18 to TRBJ2-1; D is perhaps TRBD2 (7 bases). The germline CDR1 and CDR2 sequences are KGHSH and LQKENI. The CDR3 has 15 residues. The ends were cut back, 6 bases at V and 3 bases at J, with 15 bases in the middle. CDR3 residues: CASSEGGGFYNEQFF. CDR3 sequence (DNA): TGTGCCAGCTCCGAAGGGGGGGGGTTCTACAATGAGCAGTTCTTC.

The genes are TRBV25-1 and TRBJ1-5, with 8 nucleotides matching TRBD1. The CDR3 length is 16 residues. Per germline, CDR1 MGHDK and CDR2 SYGVNS. J lost 4 bases, V lost 2 bases, and 7 bases had no gene match. The CDR3 spells CASSEQGARRNQPQHF. Written as DNA, the CDR3 is TGTGCCAGCAGTGAACAGGGGGCGCGGAGGAATCAGCCCCAGCATTTT. The whole variable domain, remainder taken from reference TRBV25-1 and TRBJ1-5, is EADIYQTPRYLVIGTGKKITLECSQTMGHDKMYWYQQDPGMELHLIHYSYGVNSTEKGDLSSESTVSRIRTEHFPLTLESARPSHTSQYLCASSEQGARRNQPQHFGDGTRLSIL.

V usage is TRBV10-2 and J usage is TRBJ2-3, with a weak D call TRBD2 (6 bases). The V gene lost 3 bases and the J gene lost 5 bases, with 24 bases spanning the gap. The CDR3 runs to 18 residues. Germline loops: CDR1 WSHSY, CDR2 SAAADI. This CDR3 is CASSDAAWGGVKRDTQYF. CDR3 sequence (DNA): TGCGCCAGCAGTGATGCGGCTTGGGGCGGGGTTAAGAGAGATACGCAGTATTTT.

This clone was counted a single time. CDR3 sequence (DNA): TGCGCCAGCAGTGGGCAGGAGACATCCTCCAATCAGCCCCAGCATTTT. Its protein is CASSGQETSSNQPQHF. This sequence joins TRBV23-1 and TRBJ1-5; D gene ambiguous. TRBV23-1 is known as an ORF, though its function is uncertain. Deletions cut 5 bases from V and 3 bases from J, with 17 bases between. The length of the CDR3 is 16 residues.

The chain carries TRBV19 and TRBJ1-5; tentative D call: TRBD1 (5 bases). Trimming took 5 bases from V and 4 from J, leaving 15 bases between them. The CDR3 is 15 residues long. The germline V gene encodes CDR1 LNHDA and CDR2 SQIVND (reference sequence). CDR3 amino acids: CASSGGDGRNQPQHF. The CDR3 coding sequence is TGTGCCAGTAGTGGAGGGGACGGACGAAATCAGCCCCAGCATTTT. Together with reference TRBV19 and TRBJ1-5, the CDR3 gives the full variable domain: DGGITQSPKYLFRKEGQNVTLSCEQNLNHDAMYWYRQDPGQGLRLIYYSQIVNDFQKGDIAEGYSVSREKKESFPLTVTSAQKNPTAFYLCASSGGDGRNQPQHFGDGTRLSIL.

The chain carries TRBV7-9 and TRBJ2-7; D may correspond to TRBD1 or TRBD2 (5 bases each). The CDR3 is 14 residues long. Trimming cost V 5 bases and J 4 bases, with 15 bases left between them. The germline V gene has CDR1 SEHNR and CDR2 FQNEAQ (reference sequence). This chain's CDR3 is CASSLDIRRYEQYF. CDR3 DNA sequence: TGTGCCAGCAGCCTGGACATCAGGAGGTACGAGCAGTACTTC.

The rearrangement uses TRBV19 and TRBJ2-6; D may be TRBD1 (6 bases). CDR3 length equals 16 residues. CDR1 and CDR2 (germline): LNHDA, SQIVND (reference sequence). The ends were cut back, 4 bases at V and 0 bases at J, with 10 bases in the middle. CDR3 DNA: TGTGCCAGTAGTAAAGGACAGCCCTCTGGGGCCAACGTCCTGACTTTC. It encodes CASSKGQPSGANVLTF.